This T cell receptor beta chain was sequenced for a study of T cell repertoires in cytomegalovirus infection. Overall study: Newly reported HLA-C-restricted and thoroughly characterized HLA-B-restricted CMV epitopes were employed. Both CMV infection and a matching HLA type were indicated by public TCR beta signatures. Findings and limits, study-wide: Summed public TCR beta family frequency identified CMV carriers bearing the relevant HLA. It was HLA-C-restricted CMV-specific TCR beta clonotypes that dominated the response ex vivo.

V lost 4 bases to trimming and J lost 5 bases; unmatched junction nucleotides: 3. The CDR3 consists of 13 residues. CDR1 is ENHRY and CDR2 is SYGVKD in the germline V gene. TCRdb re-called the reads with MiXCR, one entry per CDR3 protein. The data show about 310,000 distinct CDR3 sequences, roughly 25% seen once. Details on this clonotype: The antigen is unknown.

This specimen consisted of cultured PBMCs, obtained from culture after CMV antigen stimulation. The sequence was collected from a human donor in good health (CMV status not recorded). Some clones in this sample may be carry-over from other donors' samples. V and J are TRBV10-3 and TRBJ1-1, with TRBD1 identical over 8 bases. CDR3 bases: TGTGCCATCAGTGCCGGACAGGGAACTGAAGCTTTCTTT. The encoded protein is CAISAGQGTEAFF.